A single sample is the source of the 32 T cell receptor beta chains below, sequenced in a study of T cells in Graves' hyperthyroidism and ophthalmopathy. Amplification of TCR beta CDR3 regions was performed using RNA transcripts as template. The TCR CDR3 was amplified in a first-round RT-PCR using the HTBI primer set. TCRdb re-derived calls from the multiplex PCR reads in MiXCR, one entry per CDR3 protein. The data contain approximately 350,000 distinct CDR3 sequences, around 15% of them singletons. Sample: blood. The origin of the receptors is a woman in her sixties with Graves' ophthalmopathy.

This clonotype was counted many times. CDR3: CASSAGGGYGYTF. The DNA for the CDR3 is TGTGCCAGCAGCGCAGGCGGAGGGTATGGCTACACCTTC. The chain uses TRBV28 and TRBJ1-2; D is uncertain. The CDR3 runs to 13 residues. The germline V gene encodes CDR1 MDHEN and CDR2 SYDVKM. Trimming pared 6 bases from V and 5 bases from J, leaving 13 bases between.

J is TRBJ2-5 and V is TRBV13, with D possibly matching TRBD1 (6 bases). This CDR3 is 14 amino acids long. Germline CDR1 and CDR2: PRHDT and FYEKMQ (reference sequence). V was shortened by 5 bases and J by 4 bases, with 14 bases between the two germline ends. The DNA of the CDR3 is TGTGCCAGCAGCCCCTCCCCAGGGGCAGAGACCCAGTACTTC. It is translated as CASSPSPGAETQYF. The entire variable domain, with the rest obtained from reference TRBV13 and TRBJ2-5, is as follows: AAGVIQSPRHLIKEKRETATLKCYPIPRHDTVYWYQQGPGQDPQFLISFYEKMQSDKGSIPDRFSAQQFSDYHSELNMSSLELGDSALYFCASSPSPGAETQYFGPGTRLLVL.

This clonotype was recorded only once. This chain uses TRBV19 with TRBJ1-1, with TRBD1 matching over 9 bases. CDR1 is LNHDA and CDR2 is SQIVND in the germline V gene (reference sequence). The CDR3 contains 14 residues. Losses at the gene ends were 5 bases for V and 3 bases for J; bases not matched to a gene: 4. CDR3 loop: CASSRDRADTEAFF. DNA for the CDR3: TGTGCCAGTAGTCGGGACAGGGCCGACACTGAAGCTTTCTTT.

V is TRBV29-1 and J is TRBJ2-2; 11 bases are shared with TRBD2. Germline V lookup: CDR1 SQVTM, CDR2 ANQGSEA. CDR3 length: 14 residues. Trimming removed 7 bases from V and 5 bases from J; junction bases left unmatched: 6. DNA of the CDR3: TGCAGCGCCGATAGCGGGAGGGGTACCGGGGAGCTGTTTTTT. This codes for CSADSGRGTGELFF.

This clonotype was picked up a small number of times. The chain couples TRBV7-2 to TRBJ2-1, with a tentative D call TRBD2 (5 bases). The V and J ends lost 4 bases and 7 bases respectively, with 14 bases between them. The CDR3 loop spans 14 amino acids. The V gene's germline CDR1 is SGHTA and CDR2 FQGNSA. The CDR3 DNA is TGTGCCAGCAGCTGGCCCGAGGGCGGGAATGAGCAGTTCTTC. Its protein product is CASSWPEGGNEQFF.

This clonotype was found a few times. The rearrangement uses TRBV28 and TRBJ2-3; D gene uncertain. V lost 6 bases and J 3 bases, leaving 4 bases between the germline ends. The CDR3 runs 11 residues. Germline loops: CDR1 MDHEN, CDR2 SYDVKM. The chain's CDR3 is CASRLTDTQYF. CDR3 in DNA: TGTGCCAGCAGACTTACAGATACGCAGTATTTT.

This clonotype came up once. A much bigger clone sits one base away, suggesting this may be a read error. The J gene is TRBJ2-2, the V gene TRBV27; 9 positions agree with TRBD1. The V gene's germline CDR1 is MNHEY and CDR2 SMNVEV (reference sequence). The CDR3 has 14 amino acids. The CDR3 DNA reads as TGTGCCAGCGGTACCCGGGACAGGGTCGGGGAGCCGTTTTTT. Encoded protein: CASGTRDRVGEPFF.

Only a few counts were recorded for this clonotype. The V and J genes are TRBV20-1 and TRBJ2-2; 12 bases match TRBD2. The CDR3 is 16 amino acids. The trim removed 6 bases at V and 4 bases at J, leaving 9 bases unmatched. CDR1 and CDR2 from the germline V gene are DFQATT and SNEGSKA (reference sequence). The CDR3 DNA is TGCAGTGCCCCCCCTAGCGGGAGGGCAAGCACCGGGGAGCTGTTTTTT. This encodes CSAPPSGRASTGELFF.

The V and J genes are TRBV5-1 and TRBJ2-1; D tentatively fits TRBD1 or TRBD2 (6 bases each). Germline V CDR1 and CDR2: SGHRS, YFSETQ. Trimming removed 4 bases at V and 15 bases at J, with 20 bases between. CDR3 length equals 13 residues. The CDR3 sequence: CASSVGHTVEGFF. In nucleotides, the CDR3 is TGCGCCAGCAGCGTGGGACATACCGTGGAGGGGTTCTTC.

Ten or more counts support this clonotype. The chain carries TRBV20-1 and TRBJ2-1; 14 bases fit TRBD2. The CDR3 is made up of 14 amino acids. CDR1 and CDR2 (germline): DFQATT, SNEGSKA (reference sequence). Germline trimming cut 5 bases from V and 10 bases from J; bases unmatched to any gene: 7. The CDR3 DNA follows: TGCAGTGCTCGACTAGCGGGAGGGCCGGGAGAGCAGTTCTTC. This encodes CSARLAGGPGEQFF.

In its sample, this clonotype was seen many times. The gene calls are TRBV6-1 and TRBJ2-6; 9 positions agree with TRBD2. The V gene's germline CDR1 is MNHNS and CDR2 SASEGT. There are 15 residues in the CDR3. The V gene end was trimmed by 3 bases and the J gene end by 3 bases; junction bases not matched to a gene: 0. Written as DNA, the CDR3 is TGTGCCAGCAGTGAGACTAGCGGTGGGGCCAACGTCCTGACTTTC. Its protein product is CASSETSGGANVLTF.

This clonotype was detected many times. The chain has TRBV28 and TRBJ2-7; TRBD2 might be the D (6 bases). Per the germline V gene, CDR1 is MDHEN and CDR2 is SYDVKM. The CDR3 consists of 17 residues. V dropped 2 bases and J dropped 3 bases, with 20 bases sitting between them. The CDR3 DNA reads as TGTGCCAGCAGTTTAGGTGGTACATGGCGGGAAAGCTACGAGCAGTACTTC. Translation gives CASSLGGTWRESYEQYF.

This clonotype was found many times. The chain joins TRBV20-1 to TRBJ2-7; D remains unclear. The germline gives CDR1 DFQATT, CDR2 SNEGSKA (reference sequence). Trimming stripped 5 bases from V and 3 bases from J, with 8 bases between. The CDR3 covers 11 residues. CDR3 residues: CSALTGYEQYF. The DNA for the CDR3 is TGCAGTGCTCTGACGGGCTACGAGCAGTACTTC.

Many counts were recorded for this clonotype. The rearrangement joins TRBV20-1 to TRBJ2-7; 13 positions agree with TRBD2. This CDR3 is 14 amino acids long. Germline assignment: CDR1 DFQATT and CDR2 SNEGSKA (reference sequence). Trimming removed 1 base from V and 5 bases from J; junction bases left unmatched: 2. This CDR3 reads CSARVGTSGDEQYF. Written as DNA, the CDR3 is TGCAGTGCTAGAGTCGGGACTAGCGGGGACGAGCAGTACTTC.

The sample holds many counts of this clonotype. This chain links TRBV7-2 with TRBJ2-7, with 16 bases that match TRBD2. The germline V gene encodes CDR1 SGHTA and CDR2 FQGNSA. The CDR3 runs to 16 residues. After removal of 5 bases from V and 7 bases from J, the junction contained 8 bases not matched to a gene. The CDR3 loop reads CASSLTGTSGRGEQYF. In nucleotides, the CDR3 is TGTGCCAGCAGCCTTACCGGGACTAGCGGGAGGGGTGAGCAGTACTTC.

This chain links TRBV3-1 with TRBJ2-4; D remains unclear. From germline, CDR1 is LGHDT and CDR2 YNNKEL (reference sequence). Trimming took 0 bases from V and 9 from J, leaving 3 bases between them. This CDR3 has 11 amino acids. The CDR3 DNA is TGTGCCAGCAGCCAAGATGGCATTCAGTACTTC. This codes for CASSQDGIQYF.

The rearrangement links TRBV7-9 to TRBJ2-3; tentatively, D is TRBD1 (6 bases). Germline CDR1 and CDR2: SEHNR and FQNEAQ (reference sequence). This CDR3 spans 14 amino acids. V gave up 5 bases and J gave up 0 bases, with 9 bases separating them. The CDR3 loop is CASSQGSSTDTQYF. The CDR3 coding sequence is TGTGCCAGCAGCCAGGGGTCTAGCACAGATACGCAGTATTTT. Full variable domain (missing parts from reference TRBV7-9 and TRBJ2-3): DTGVSQNPRHKITKRGQNVTFRCDPISEHNRLYWYRQTLGQGPEFLTYFQNEAQLEKSRLLSDRFSAERPKGSFSTLEIQRTEQGDSAMYLCASSQGSSTDTQYFGPGTRLTVL.

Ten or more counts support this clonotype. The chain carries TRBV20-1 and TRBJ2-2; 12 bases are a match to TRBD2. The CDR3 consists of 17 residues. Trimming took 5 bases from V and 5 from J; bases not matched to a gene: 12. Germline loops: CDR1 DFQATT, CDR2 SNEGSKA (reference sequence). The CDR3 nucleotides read TGCAGTGCTTACTCGACTAGCGGGAGAGGAGGTACCGGGGAGCTGTTTTTT. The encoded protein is CSAYSTSGRGGTGELFF.

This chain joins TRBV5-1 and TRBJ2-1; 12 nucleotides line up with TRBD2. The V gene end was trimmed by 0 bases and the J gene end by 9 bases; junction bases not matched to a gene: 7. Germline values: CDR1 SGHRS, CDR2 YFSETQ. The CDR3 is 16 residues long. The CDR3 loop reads CASSLALAGGSGEQFF. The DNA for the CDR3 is TGCGCCAGCAGCTTGGCTCTAGCGGGAGGGTCTGGTGAGCAGTTCTTC. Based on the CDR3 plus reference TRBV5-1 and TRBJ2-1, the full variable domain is KAGVTQTPRYLIKTRGQQVTLSCSPISGHRSVSWYQQTPGQGLQFLFEYFSETQRNKGNFPGRFSGRQFSNSRSEMNVSTLELGDSALYLCASSLALAGGSGEQFFGPGTRLTVL.

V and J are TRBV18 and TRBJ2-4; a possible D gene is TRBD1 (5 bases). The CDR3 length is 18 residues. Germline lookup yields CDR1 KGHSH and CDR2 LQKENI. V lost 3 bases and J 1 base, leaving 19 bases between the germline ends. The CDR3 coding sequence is TGTGCCAGCTCACCGTCCCCACCAGGGTCCGGGGCCAAAAACATTCAGTACTTC. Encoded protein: CASSPSPPGSGAKNIQYF. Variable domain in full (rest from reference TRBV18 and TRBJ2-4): NAGVMQNPRHLVRRRGQEARLRCSPMKGHSHVYWYRQLPEEGLKFMVYLQKENIIDESGMPKERFSAEFPKEGPSILRIQQVVRGDSAAYFCASSPSPPGSGAKNIQYFGAGTRLSVL.

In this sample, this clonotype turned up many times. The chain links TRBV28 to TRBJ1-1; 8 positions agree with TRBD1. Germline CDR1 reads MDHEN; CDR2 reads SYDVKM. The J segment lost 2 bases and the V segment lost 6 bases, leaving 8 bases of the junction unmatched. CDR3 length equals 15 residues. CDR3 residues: CASRYSGGRNTEAFF. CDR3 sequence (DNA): TGTGCCAGCAGATACTCAGGGGGCAGAAACACTGAAGCTTTCTTT. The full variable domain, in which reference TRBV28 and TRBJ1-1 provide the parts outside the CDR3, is DVKVTQSSRYLVKRTGEKVFLECVQDMDHENMFWYRQDPGLGLRLIYFSYDVKMKEKGDIPEGYSVSREKKERFSLILESASTNQTSMYLCASRYSGGRNTEAFFGQGTRLTVV.

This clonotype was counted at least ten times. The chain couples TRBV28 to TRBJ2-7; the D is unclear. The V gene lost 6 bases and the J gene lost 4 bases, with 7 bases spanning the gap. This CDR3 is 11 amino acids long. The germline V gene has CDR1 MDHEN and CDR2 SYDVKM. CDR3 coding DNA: TGTGCCAGCAGCTCCGTTTACGAGCAGTACTTC. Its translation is CASSSVYEQYF.

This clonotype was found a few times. CDR3 bases: TGCAGTGCCATCCGGGACAATGAGCAGTTCTTC. Its translation: CSAIRDNEQFF. The chain carries TRBV20-1 and TRBJ2-1, with D unclear. The CDR3 is made up of 11 amino acids. V lost 6 bases, J lost 5 bases, and 8 bases lay in between. Germline V gene lookup returns CDR1 DFQATT and CDR2 SNEGSKA (reference sequence).

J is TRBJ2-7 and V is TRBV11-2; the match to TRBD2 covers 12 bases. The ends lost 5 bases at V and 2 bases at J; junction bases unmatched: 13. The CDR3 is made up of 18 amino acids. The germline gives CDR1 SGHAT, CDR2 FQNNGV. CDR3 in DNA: TGTGCCAGCAGCACCAACACCGGGACTAGCGGGTCCCCCTACGAGCAGTACTTC. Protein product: CASSTNTGTSGSPYEQYF.

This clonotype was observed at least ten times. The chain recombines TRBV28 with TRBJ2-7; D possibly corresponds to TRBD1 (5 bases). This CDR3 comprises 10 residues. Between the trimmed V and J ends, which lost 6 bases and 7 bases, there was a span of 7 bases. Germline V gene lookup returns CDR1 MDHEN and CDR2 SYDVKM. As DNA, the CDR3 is TGTGCCAGCAGAGGGGAAGAGCAGTACTTC. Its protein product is CASRGEEQYF.

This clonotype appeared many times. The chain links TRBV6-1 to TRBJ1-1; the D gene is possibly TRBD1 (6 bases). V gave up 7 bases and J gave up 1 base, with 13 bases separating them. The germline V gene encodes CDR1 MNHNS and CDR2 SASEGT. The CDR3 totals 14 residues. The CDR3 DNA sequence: TGTGCCAGCACCGCCGGACAGACGAACACTGAAGCTTTCTTT. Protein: CASTAGQTNTEAFF.

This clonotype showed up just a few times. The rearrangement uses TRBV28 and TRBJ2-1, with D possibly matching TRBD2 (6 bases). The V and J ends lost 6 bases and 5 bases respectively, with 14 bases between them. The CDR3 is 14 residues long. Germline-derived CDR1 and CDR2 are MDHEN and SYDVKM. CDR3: CASRHMRRDNEQFF. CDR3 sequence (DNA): TGTGCCAGCAGGCATATGCGGAGGGACAATGAGCAGTTCTTC.

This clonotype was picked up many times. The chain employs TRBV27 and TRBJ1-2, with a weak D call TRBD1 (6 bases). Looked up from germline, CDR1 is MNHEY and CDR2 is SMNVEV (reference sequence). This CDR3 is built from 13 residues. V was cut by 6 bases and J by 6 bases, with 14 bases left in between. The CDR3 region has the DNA TGTGCCAGCAGCAACAGGGCTCTGGATGGCTACACCTTC. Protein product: CASSNRALDGYTF.

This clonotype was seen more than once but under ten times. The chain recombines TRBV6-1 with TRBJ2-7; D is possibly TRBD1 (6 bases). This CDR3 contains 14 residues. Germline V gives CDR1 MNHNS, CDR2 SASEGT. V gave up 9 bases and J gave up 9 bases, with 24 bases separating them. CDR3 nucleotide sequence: TGTGCCAGTACGCCCGACAGGCTTGGGGGATCGCAGTACTTC. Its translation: CASTPDRLGGSQYF.

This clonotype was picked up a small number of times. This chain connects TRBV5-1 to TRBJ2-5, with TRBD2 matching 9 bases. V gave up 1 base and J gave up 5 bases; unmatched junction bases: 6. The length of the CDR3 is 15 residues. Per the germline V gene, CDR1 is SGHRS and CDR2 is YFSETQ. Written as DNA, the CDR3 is TGCGCCAGCAGCTTGACGCTAGCGGGAACTGAGACCCAGTACTTC. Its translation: CASSLTLAGTETQYF.

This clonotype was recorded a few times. The CDR3 DNA is TGTGCCAGCAGCCCCACGCCCGGGAATGAGCAGTTCTTC. Translated, it gives CASSPTPGNEQFF. The gene calls are TRBV3-1 and TRBJ2-1; D is ambiguous. The CDR3 is made up of 13 amino acids. Germline assignment: CDR1 LGHDT and CDR2 YNNKEL (reference sequence). V was shortened by 4 bases and J by 7 bases, with 11 bases between the two germline ends.

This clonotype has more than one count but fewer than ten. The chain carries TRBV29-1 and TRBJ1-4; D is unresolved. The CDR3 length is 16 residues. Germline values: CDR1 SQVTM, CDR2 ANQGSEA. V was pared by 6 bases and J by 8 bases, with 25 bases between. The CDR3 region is CSVLKPEGPLGEKLFF. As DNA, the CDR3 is TGCAGCGTGCTCAAACCGGAAGGGCCCTTAGGAGAAAAACTGTTTTTT.